The 10 T cell receptor beta chains presented below share a single source sample, sequenced in a study of CD8 T cells in Susac syndrome. Random hexamers served to reverse transcribe about 0.5 to 1 ug RNA. TCRdb re-called the immunoSEQ multiplex PCR reads through MiXCR, storing one row per CDR3 protein. The sample yields about 300,000 distinct CDR3 sequences, about 88% seen once. The sequencing sample was made of CD8+ T cells from PBMCs. The receptors shown here come from a human donor with multiple sclerosis.

This rearrangement joins TRBV27 to TRBJ2-1, with D possibly being TRBD1 or TRBD2 (5 bases each). CDR3 length: 15 residues. V lost 5 bases and J lost 1, with 12 bases in between. Germline V lookup: CDR1 MNHEY, CDR2 SMNVEV (reference sequence). The CDR3 loop reads CASSKSWGSYNEQFF. The CDR3 DNA reads TGTGCCAGCAGTAAGAGTTGGGGGTCCTACAATGAGCAGTTCTTC.

The rearrangement joins TRBV27 to TRBJ2-7, with D uncertain. Trimming removed 5 bases at V and 5 bases at J, with 13 bases between. The CDR3 runs to 13 residues. Germline CDR1 and CDR2: MNHEY and SMNVEV (reference sequence). Here the CDR3 reads CASSRSSVDEQYF. The CDR3 DNA reads as TGTGCCAGCAGTCGCTCCTCCGTGGACGAGCAGTACTTC.

The chain combines TRBV2 with TRBJ2-3; maybe TRBD1 (5 bases). This CDR3 has 13 residues. The ends were cut back, 3 bases at V and 4 bases at J, with 8 bases in the middle. In germline, CDR1 is SNHLY, CDR2 FYNNEI. CDR3 amino acids: CASSESRADTQYF. The CDR3 DNA reads TGTGCCAGCAGTGAGTCCAGGGCAGATACGCAGTATTTT.

This chain's CDR3 is CASSLFRGRQETQYF. CDR3 bases: TGTGCCAGCAGCCTATTCAGGGGTCGGCAAGAGACCCAGTACTTC. The chain joins TRBV11-2 to TRBJ2-5; weak D call: TRBD1 (6 bases). Trimming took 5 bases from V and 2 from J, leaving 15 bases between them. CDR3 length: 15 residues. Per germline, CDR1 SGHAT and CDR2 FQNNGV.

The chain joins TRBV28 to TRBJ2-1, with 9 bases identical to TRBD2. The J segment lost 5 bases and the V segment lost 6 bases, leaving 8 bases of the junction unmatched. The CDR3 spans 15 residues. Germline assignment: CDR1 MDHEN and CDR2 SYDVKM. In DNA form, the CDR3 reads TGTGCCAGCAGCCCCTGGCGGGAGGGAAACAATGAGCAGTTCTTC. Translated: CASSPWREGNNEQFF. Supplemented by reference TRBV28 and TRBJ2-1, the full variable domain reads DVKVTQSSRYLVKRTGEKVFLECVQDMDHENMFWYRQDPGLGLRLIYFSYDVKMKEKGDIPEGYSVSREKKERFSLILESASTNQTSMYLCASSPWREGNNEQFFGPGTRLTVL.

The gene calls are TRBV4-2 and TRBJ2-2; D is unclear. This CDR3 is 14 amino acids long. Trimming removed 4 bases at V and 1 base at J, with 7 bases between. Germline assignment: CDR1 LGHNA and CDR2 YNFKEQ. The CDR3 here is CASSPFLNTGELFF. CDR3 nucleotide sequence: TGTGCCAGCAGCCCCTTTCTGAACACCGGGGAGCTGTTTTTT.

This chain connects TRBV6-2 or TRBV6-3 to TRBJ1-5; no definite D call. V lost 4 bases and J lost 3, with 7 bases in between. Germline-derived CDR1 and CDR2 are MNHEY and SVGEGT. The CDR3 runs 13 residues. DNA for the CDR3: TGTGCCAGCAGTTTGGGTCTCAATCAGCCCCAGCATTTT. Protein: CASSLGLNQPQHF.

This sequence joins TRBV18 and TRBJ2-7; D possibly uses TRBD1 or TRBD2 (6 bases each). The V gene lost 3 bases and the J gene lost 3 bases, with 12 bases spanning the gap. The CDR3 sequence is 14 residues long. CDR1 and CDR2 (germline): KGHSH, LQKENI. The DNA for the CDR3 is TGTGCCAGCTCACCGCTAGGGGGGAGCTACGAGCAGTACTTC. This encodes CASSPLGGSYEQYF.

This sequence joins TRBV23-1 and TRBJ1-2; no firm D call. TRBV23-1 is treated as an ORF (open reading frame) with a function not yet certain. The CDR3 is made up of 16 amino acids. The ends were cut back, 3 bases at V and 5 bases at J, with 19 bases in the middle. The CDR3 protein is CASSHIRFMEEYGYTF. The CDR3 nucleotides read TGCGCCAGCAGTCATATCCGATTTATGGAAGAGTATGGCTACACCTTC.

This chain links TRBV19 with TRBJ1-5; 8 bases fit TRBD1. The CDR3 loop spans 17 amino acids. Trimming cost V 5 bases and J 5 bases; bases outside gene matches: 14. Germline V lookup: CDR1 LNHDA, CDR2 SQIVND (reference sequence). The CDR3 here is CASSPGTGRPFDQPQHF. The CDR3 nucleotides read TGTGCCAGTAGTCCTGGGACAGGCAGGCCATTTGATCAGCCCCAGCATTTT.